The 20 T cell receptor beta chains below were found in one sample sequenced in a study of identical twins. TCRdb re-called the 5' RACE reads with MiXCR, one entry per CDR3 protein. This sample has 350,000 to 450,000 distinct CDR3 sequences, with 15% to 20% found just once. Material: naive T cells sorted from blood. The receptors were gathered from a man aged 45-65 years in good health.

This clonotype appeared a few times. The gene calls are TRBV29-1 and TRBJ2-3; D might be TRBD1 (7 bases). Germline CDR1 SQVTM, CDR2 ANQGSEA. The CDR3 extends over 13 amino acids. V gave up 6 bases and J gave up 4 bases, with 14 bases separating them. The CDR3 spells CSVEEGAPDTQYF. CDR3 DNA: TGCAGCGTGGAGGAGGGGGCCCCAGATACGCAGTATTTT.

The chain carries TRBV20-1 and TRBJ2-3; perhaps D is TRBD1 or TRBD2 (5 bases each). Germline V gene sequence: CDR1 DFQATT, CDR2 SNEGSKA (reference sequence). CDR3 size: 15 residues. Deletions cut 0 bases from V and 5 bases from J, with 15 bases between. The CDR3 DNA reads TGCAGTGCTAGAGATTCCGGGACCCCATTAGATACGCAGTATTTT. It specifies CSARDSGTPLDTQYF.

This clonotype was observed a few times. The chain employs TRBV6-2 or TRBV6-3 and TRBJ2-3, with TRBD2 as a possible D gene (5 bases). The germline V and J ends were trimmed by 5 bases and 0 bases, with 15 bases remaining between them. Germline CDR1 MNHEY, CDR2 SVGEGT. This CDR3 is built from 16 residues. The CDR3 nucleotides read TGTGCCAGCAGTCTCGACACTAGACGCAGCACAGATACGCAGTATTTT. It specifies CASSLDTRRSTDTQYF.

The chain joins TRBV9 to TRBJ2-1, with 8 bases fitting TRBD2. The germline V gene encodes CDR1 SGDLS and CDR2 YYNGEE. This CDR3 is built from 16 residues. Trimming at V came to 2 bases and at J to 5 bases, leaving 9 bases not matched to a gene. The CDR3 bases are TGTGCCAGCAGCGTCACACCGGGACTAGGCCACAATGAGCAGTTCTTC. Protein product: CASSVTPGLGHNEQFF.

Many counts were recorded for this clonotype. This sequence joins TRBV6-5 and TRBJ1-2; the D is unclear. Trimming took 2 bases from V and 3 from J, leaving 10 bases between them. The germline gives CDR1 MNHEY, CDR2 SVGAGI. This CDR3 is 14 amino acids long. CDR3 in DNA: TGTGCCAGCAGTTACGGTCGGGGTGACTATGGCTACACCTTC. Protein: CASSYGRGDYGYTF.

The gene calls are TRBV25-1 and TRBJ2-5; D is unresolved. The V gene lost 1 base and the J gene lost 5 bases, with 11 bases spanning the gap. In germline, CDR1 is MGHDK, CDR2 SYGVNS. This CDR3 has 14 amino acids. Written as DNA, the CDR3 is TGTGCCAGCAGTGAATTCGGCTCCTTTGAGACCCAGTACTTC. It codes for CASSEFGSFETQYF.

V usage is TRBV4-2 and J usage is TRBJ2-5, with D hard to call. The CDR3 contains 11 residues. Trimming pared 2 bases from V and 5 bases from J, leaving 3 bases between. Germline V lookup: CDR1 LGHNA, CDR2 YNFKEQ. Written as DNA, the CDR3 is TGTGCCAGCAGCCAATTTGAGACCCAGTACTTC. As protein: CASSQFETQYF.

This clonotype occurred a few times. V and J are TRBV7-2 and TRBJ2-1, with TRBD2 identical over 8 bases. The length of the CDR3 is 14 residues. CDR1 is SGHTA, CDR2 FQGNSA, per germline. The V segment lost 5 bases and the J segment 6 bases; nucleotides outside the gene matches: 6. The CDR3 sequence is CASSRGGRTNEQFF. CDR3 nucleotide sequence: TGTGCCAGCAGCCGGGGGGGCCGGACCAATGAGCAGTTCTTC. The full variable domain, its missing parts supplied by reference TRBV7-2 and TRBJ2-1, is GAGVSQSPSNKVTEKGKDVELRCDPISGHTALYWYRQSLGQGLEFLIYFQGNSAPDKSGLPSDRFSAERTGGSVSTLTIQRTQQEDSAVYLCASSRGGRTNEQFFGPGTRLTVL.

The chain employs TRBV20-1 and TRBJ1-1, with D possibly being TRBD1 (5 bases). Trimming pared 0 bases from V and 7 bases from J, leaving 15 bases between. Germline loops: CDR1 DFQATT, CDR2 SNEGSKA (reference sequence). CDR3 length: 14 amino acids. In DNA form, the CDR3 reads TGCAGTGCTAGAGATAATGCGGGGGTAGGTGAAGCTTTCTTT. Residues: CSARDNAGVGEAFF.

In its sample, this clonotype was seen a few times. The CDR3 bases are TGTGCCAGCAGCTCACCCGGGGGCCGAAACACCGGGGAGCTGTTTTTT. Translated: CASSSPGGRNTGELFF. The V call is TRBV12-3 or TRBV12-4, the J call TRBJ2-2, with D perhaps matching TRBD1 or TRBD2 (6 bases each). V was shortened by 6 bases and J by 2 bases, with 16 bases between the two germline ends. The CDR3 has 16 amino acids.

This clonotype appeared many times. The chain joins TRBV28 to TRBJ2-1, with 8 bases fitting TRBD2. This CDR3 region has 15 residues. The junction had 13 bases not matched to a gene; V was cut back by 9 bases and J by 6 bases. The germline CDR1 and CDR2 sequences are MDHEN and SYDVKM. In nucleotides, the CDR3 is TGTGCCAGTGGGTTCCGGGAGGGTCTTAGCAATGAGCAGTTCTTC. Its translation is CASGFREGLSNEQFF.

This clonotype was detected many times. The rearrangement uses TRBV20-1 and TRBJ2-3; 10 nucleotides line up with TRBD2. V shed 0 bases and J 1 base; nucleotides not matched to a gene: 7. The CDR3 is 17 amino acids. Germline V gene data show CDR1 as DFQATT and CDR2 as SNEGSKA (reference sequence). For the CDR3, the DNA is TGCAGTGCTAGAGATGAGGAACTAGCGGGACGCACAGATACGCAGTATTTT. As protein: CSARDEELAGRTDTQYF.

Many counts were recorded for this clonotype. The rearrangement links TRBV12-5 to TRBJ2-1, with D unclear. The CDR3 contains 10 residues. The germline V gene has CDR1 LGHNT and CDR2 FRNRAP. V shed 8 bases and J shed 8 bases, with 7 bases lying between them. CDR3 DNA: TGTGCTAGTCTAATGGATGAGCAGTTCTTC. It encodes CASLMDEQFF.

This clonotype was seen only a few times. In DNA, the CDR3 is TGTGCCAGCAGCCATACAGGACAAGAGACCCAGTACTTC. The encoded protein is CASSHTGQETQYF. The V gene is TRBV5-6, the J gene TRBJ2-5; maybe TRBD1 (5 bases). Germline CDR1 is SGHDT and CDR2 is YYEEEE. Trimming shortened V by 4 bases and J by 2 bases, and 9 bases separated the two germline ends. There are 13 residues in the CDR3.

This clonotype was detected many times. The chain joins TRBV10-3 to TRBJ2-1; a possible D gene is TRBD1 (6 bases). Germline CDR1 is ENHRY and CDR2 is SYGVKD. This CDR3 comprises 12 residues. The germline V and J ends were trimmed by 4 bases and 15 bases, with 16 bases remaining between them. CDR3: CAISAVPGEPFF. The DNA for the CDR3 is TGTGCCATCAGTGCTGTTCCAGGGGAACCGTTCTTC.

This clonotype was counted a few times. J is TRBJ2-7 and V is TRBV6-1; 9 bases match TRBD1. The CDR3 loop spans 15 amino acids. The V segment lost 4 bases and the J segment 3 bases; nucleotides outside the gene matches: 7. Per the germline V gene, CDR1 is MNHNS and CDR2 is SASEGT. The CDR3 protein is CASSVRDRVYYEQYF. CDR3 in DNA: TGTGCCAGCAGTGTCCGGGACAGGGTATACTACGAGCAGTACTTC.

This clonotype was detected a few times. This sequence joins TRBV20-1 and TRBJ2-3; D assignment may be TRBD1 or TRBD2 (5 bases each). The CDR3 is 15 residues long. V lost 4 bases and J lost 0, with 14 bases in between. The germline gives CDR1 DFQATT, CDR2 SNEGSKA (reference sequence). CDR3: CSATSGPTSTDTQYF. CDR3 sequence (DNA): TGCAGTGCTACCTCGGGACCCACTAGCACAGATACGCAGTATTTT.

The table lists this clonotype with a few counts. V and J are TRBV6-1 and TRBJ1-1; D possibly corresponds to TRBD1 (5 bases). V gave up 7 bases and J gave up 2 bases, with 26 bases separating them. CDR1 is MNHNS, CDR2 SASEGT, per germline. CDR3 length: 18 amino acids. CDR3 nucleotides: TGTGCCAGCACCAGGGCAGGGTGGAGATCCTCGGCAAACACTGAAGCTTTCTTT. This translates into CASTRAGWRSSANTEAFF.

The J gene is TRBJ2-1, the V gene TRBV28; either TRBD1 or TRBD2 may fit D (6 bases each). Trimming pared 5 bases from V and 6 bases from J, leaving 23 bases between. The CDR3 consists of 17 residues. Germline-derived CDR1 and CDR2 are MDHEN and SYDVKM. For the CDR3, the DNA is TGTGCCAGCAGTCATGCCCCACAGGGAGGAGGGCTCAATGAGCAGTTCTTC. Amino acids: CASSHAPQGGGLNEQFF.

The V and J genes are TRBV9 and TRBJ2-3; TRBD1 is a possible D gene (6 bases). V was cut by 3 bases and J by 2 bases, with 16 bases left in between. The germline CDR1 and CDR2 sequences are SGDLS and YYNGEE. CDR3 length equals 16 residues. CDR3 sequence reads: CASSEGLGATTDTQYF. The DNA for the CDR3 is TGTGCCAGCAGCGAGGGCCTGGGGGCGACCACAGATACGCAGTATTTT. Drawing the rest from reference TRBV9 and TRBJ2-3, the complete variable domain is DSGVTQTPKHLITATGQRVTLRCSPRSGDLSVYWYQQSLDQGLQFLIQYYNGEERAKGNILERFSAQQFPDLHSELNLSSLELGDSALYFCASSEGLGATTDTQYFGPGTRLTVL.